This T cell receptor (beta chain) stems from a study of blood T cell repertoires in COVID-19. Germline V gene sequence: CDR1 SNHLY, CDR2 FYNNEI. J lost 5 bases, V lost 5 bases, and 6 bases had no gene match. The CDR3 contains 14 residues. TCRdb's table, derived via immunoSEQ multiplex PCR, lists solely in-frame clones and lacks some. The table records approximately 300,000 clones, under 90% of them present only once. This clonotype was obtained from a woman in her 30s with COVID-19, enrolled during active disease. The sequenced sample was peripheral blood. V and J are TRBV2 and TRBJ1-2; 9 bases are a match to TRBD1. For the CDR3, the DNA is TGTGCCAGCAGTATCGGGGACAGGGTTTATGGCTACACCTTC. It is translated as CASSIGDRVYGYTF.